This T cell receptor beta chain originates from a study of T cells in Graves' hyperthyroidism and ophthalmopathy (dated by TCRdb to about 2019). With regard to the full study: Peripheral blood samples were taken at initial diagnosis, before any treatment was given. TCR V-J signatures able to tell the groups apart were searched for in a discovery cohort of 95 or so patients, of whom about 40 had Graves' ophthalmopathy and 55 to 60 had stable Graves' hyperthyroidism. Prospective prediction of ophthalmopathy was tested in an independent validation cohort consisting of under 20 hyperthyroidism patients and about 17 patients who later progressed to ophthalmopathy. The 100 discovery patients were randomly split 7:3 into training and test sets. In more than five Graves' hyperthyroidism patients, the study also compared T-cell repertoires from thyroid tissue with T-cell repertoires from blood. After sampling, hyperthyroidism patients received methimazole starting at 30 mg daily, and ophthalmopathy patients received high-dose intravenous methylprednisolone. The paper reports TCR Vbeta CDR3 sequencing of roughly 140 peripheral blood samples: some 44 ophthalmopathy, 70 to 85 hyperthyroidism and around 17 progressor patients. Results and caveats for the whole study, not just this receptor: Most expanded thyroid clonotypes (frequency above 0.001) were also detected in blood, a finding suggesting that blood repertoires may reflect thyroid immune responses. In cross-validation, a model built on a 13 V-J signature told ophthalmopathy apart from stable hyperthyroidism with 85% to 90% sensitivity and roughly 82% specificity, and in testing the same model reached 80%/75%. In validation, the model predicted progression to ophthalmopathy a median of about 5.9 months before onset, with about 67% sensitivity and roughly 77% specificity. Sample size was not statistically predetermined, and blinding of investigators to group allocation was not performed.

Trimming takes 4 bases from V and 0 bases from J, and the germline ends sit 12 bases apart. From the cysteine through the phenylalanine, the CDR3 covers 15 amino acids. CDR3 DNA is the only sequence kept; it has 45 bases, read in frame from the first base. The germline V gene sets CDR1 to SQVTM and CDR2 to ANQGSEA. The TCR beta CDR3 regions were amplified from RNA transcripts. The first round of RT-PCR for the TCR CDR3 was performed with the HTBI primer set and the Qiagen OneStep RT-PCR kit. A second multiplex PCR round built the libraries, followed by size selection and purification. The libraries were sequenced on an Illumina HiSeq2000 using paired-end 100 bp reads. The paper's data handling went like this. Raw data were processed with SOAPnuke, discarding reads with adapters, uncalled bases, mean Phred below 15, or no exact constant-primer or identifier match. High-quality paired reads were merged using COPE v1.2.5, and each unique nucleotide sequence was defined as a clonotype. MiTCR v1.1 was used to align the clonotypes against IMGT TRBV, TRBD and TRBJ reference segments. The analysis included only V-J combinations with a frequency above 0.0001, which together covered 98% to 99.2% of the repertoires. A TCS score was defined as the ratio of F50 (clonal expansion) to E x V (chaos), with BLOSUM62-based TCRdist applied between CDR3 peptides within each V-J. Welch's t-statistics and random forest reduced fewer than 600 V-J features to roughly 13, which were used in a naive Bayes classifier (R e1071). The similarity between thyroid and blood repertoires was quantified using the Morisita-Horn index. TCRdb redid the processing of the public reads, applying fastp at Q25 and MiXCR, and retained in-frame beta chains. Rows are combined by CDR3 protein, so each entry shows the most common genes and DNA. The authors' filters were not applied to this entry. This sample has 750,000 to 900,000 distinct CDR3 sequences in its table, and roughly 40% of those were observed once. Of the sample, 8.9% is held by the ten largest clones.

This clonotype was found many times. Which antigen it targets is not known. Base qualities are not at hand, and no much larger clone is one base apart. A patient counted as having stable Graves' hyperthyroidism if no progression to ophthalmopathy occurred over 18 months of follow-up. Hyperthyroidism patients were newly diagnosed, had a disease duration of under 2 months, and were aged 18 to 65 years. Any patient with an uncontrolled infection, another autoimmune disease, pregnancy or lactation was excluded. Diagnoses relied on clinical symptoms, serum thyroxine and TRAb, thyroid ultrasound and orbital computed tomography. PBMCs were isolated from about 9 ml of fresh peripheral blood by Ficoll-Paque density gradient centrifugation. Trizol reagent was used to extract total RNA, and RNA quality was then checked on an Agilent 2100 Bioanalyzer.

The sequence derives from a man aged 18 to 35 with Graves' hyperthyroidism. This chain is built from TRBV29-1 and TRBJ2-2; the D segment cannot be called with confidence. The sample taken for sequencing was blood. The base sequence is TGCAGCGTTGTTGGGCAGACGGCGAACACCGGGGAGCTGTTTTTT. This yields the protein CSVVGQTANTGELFF.